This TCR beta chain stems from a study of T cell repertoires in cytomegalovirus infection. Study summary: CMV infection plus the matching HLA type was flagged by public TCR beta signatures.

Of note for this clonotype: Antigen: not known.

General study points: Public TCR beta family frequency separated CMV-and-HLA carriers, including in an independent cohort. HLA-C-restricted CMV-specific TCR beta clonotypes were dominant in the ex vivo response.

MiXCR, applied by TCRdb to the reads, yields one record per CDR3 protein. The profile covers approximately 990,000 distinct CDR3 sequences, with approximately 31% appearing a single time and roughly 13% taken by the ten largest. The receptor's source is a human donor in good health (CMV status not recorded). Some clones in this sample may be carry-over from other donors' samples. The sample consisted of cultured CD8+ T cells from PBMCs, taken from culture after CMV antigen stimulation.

The CDR3 loop is CATHSGHGYTF. DNA of the CDR3: TGTGCCACCCACTCCGGTCATGGCTACACCTTC. The V and J genes are TRBV27 and TRBJ1-2; D is ambiguous. The CDR3 length is 11 residues. V lost 10 bases, J lost 6 bases, and 12 bases lay in between. CDR1 and CDR2 (germline): MNHEY, SMNVEV (reference sequence).